This TCR beta chain was captured by sequencing in a study of shared clonotypes between healthy human individuals. Regarding the study as a whole: All-four-donor shared clonotypes had higher generation probabilities than non-shared clonotypes did.

Sorted-subset replicate PCR reactions contained roughly 200 ng DNA, corresponding to approximately 30,000 T cell genomes. Some clones are missing from TCRdb's copy, which holds only in-frame ones; the method was immunoSEQ multiplex PCR. The sample includes about 640,000 clones, roughly 78% of them seen just once. Trimming removed 3 bases at V and 5 bases at J, with 19 bases between. Germline lookup yields CDR1 SGHDN and CDR2 FVKESK. The CDR3 sequence is 16 residues long. Note on this clone: No antigen is known for it.

CD4+ cells yielded CD45RA+ naive and CD45RA-negative memory subsets. This TCR derives from a woman younger than 45 in good health. The sequenced sample was memory CD4+ T cells sorted from blood. Noted subset: CD45RA-negative fraction. The J gene is TRBJ2-5, the V gene TRBV14; maybe TRBD2 (6 bases). The CDR3: CASSHNLAKYEETQYF. The CDR3, as DNA: TGTGCCAGCAGCCACAACCTAGCGAAATACGAGGAGACCCAGTACTTC.